A single T cell receptor beta chain is shown here with its context. This entry is derived from a study of PD-L1 blockade in urothelial cancer. Germline V lookup: CDR1 SGHDN, CDR2 FVKESK. J gave up 7 bases and V 0 bases, and 3 bases lay outside the gene matches. The CDR3 is 14 amino acids. Only in-frame clones appear in the TCRdb table, and some are missing; sequencing was by immunoSEQ multiplex PCR. The table has approximately 93,000 clones, less than 85% seen once. The time point is: peripheral blood 6 weeks after treatment start. The chain recombines TRBV14 with TRBJ1-2; 9 bases match TRBD1. The origin of this receptor is a man aged 65-85 years with urothelial cancer. The material was PBMCs, obtained around atezolizumab (anti-PD-L1) treatment. CDR3 protein: CASSQEQGAGGYTF. The CDR3 DNA follows: TGTGCCAGCAGCCAAGAACAGGGGGCTGGTGGCTACACCTTC. Full variable domain (remainder filled in from reference TRBV14 and TRBJ1-2): EAGVTQFPSHSVIEKGQTVTLRCDPISGHDNLYWYRRVMGKEIKFLLHFVKESKQDESGMPNNRFLAERTGGTYSTLKVQPAELEDSGVYFCASSQEQGAGGYTFGSGTRLTVV.